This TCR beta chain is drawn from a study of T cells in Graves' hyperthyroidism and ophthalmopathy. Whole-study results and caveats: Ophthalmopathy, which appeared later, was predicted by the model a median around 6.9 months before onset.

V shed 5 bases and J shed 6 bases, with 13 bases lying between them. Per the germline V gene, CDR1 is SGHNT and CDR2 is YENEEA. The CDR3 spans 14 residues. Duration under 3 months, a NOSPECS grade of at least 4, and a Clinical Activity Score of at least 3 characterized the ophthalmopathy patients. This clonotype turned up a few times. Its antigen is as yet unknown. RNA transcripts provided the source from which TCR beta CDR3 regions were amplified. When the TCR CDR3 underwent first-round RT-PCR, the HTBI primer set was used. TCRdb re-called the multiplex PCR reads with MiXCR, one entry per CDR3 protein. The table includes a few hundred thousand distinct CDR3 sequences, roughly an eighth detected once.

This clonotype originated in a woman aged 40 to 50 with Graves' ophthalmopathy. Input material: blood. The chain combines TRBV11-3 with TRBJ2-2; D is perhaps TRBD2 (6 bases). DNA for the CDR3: TGTGCCAGCAGCCGCATGGGGGGATCCGGGGAGCTGTTTTTT. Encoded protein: CASSRMGGSGELFF.